This TCR beta chain originates from a study of CD8 T cells in ankylosing spondylitis. There are 15 residues in the CDR3. CDR1 and CDR2 from the germline V gene are SNHLY and FYNNEI. The J segment lost 1 base and the V segment lost 5 bases, leaving 7 bases of the junction unmatched. TCRdb called the 5' RACE reads again in MiXCR, with one record for every CDR3 protein. The sample has more than 300,000 distinct CDR3 sequences, approximately 8.2% seen once. Study results and limitations: The clones that were linked to disease were reported to be significantly enriched in matched synovial fluid samples from ankylosing spondylitis patients. Clones linked with disease were CD8+ and fairly uncommon in the peripheral blood. A motif of fewer than ten highly homologous TCR beta variants was seen as apparently characteristic of ankylosing spondylitis blood. In the blood and synovial fluid of reactive arthritis, some motif variants had been previously reported.

To note about this clonotype: What it binds is unknown.

The chain is built from TRBV2 and TRBJ2-5, with 7 nucleotides matching TRBD1. Sequenced: blood, either unsorted or a sorted T cell fraction (not recorded which). This TCR was sampled from a male donor with ankylosing spondylitis. The CDR3 region has the DNA TGTGCCAGCAGTCGAGACAGGGTCTTCCAAGAGACCCAGTACTTC. Residues: CASSRDRVFQETQYF.